The 28 T cell receptor beta chains in this list originate from one sample, sequenced in a study of T-cell memory formation after mild COVID-19. From the 5' RACE reads, TCRdb called clonotypes with MiXCR, one entry per CDR3 protein. Found here are hundreds of thousands of distinct CDR3 sequences, roughly 15% of them singletons; the top ten hold 20% to 25%. Material for sequencing was PBMCs or a T cell subset sorted from them (not recorded which). Every receptor here comes from a young man who had mild COVID-19 (a few samples of this study predate the infection). Cell type and time point are not known.

This clonotype was seen a handful of times. The V gene is TRBV20-1, the J gene TRBJ1-5; D gene uncertain. The V end was cut by 3 bases, the J end by 6 bases, with 12 bases between. Germline CDR1 reads DFQATT; CDR2 reads SNEGSKA (reference sequence). This CDR3 has 13 amino acids. The CDR3 protein is CSASDFPAQPQHF. For the CDR3, the DNA is TGCAGTGCTAGTGATTTTCCGGCTCAGCCCCAGCATTTT.

The rearrangement uses TRBV6-2 or TRBV6-3 and TRBJ2-5, with 12 positions matching TRBD1. CDR1 is MNHEY, CDR2 SVGEGT, per germline. The V and J ends lost 6 bases and 7 bases, in that order; junction bases with no gene match: 6. The CDR3 runs to 14 residues. The CDR3 region has the DNA TGTGCCAGCAGGGGACAGGGGGCGTTCGGGACCCAGTACTTC. This encodes CASRGQGAFGTQYF.

This clonotype was counted only a few times. A junction boundary mismatches the germline segment, possibly from a read error. The rearrangement uses TRBV5-1 and TRBJ1-4; D unresolved. The length of the CDR3 is 20 residues. Germline V gives CDR1 SGHRS, CDR2 YFSETQ. CDR3 nucleotide sequence: TGTGCCAGCAGCTTATTGCCGGCAACGCGAGCCGGGGCAACTAATGAAAAACTGTTTTTT. Its protein is CASSLLPATRAGATNEKLFF.

The V call is TRBV7-9, the J call TRBJ2-1; 7 bases are a match to TRBD1. The length of the CDR3 is 15 residues. From germline, CDR1 is SEHNR and CDR2 FQNEAQ (reference sequence). J was trimmed by 6 bases and V by 5 bases; bases with no gene match: 10. The CDR3 coding sequence is TGTGCCAGCAGCGACAGACAGGGCCTACTCAATGAGCAGTTCTTC. Encoded protein: CASSDRQGLLNEQFF.

This chain links TRBV18 with TRBJ2-5; D is possibly TRBD1 (7 bases). V lost 3 bases, J lost 5 bases, and 16 bases lay in between. From germline, CDR1 is KGHSH and CDR2 LQKENI. The CDR3 covers 15 residues. CDR3 in DNA: TGTGCCAGCTCACCGGAGGGGGCCATTCTTGAGACCCAGTACTTC. Amino acids: CASSPEGAILETQYF.

The rearrangement links TRBV20-1 to TRBJ2-7; 7 bases agree with TRBD2. Germline V lookup: CDR1 DFQATT, CDR2 SNEGSKA (reference sequence). The CDR3 sequence is 12 residues long. Trimming cost V 7 bases and J 4 bases; bases outside gene matches: 7. In DNA form, the CDR3 reads TGCAGTGATAGCCGGGGACTATACGAGCAGTACTTC. It is translated as CSDSRGLYEQYF.

In the case of this clonotype: Just one base apart from a much larger clone, this may be a read error. The V call is TRBV7-9, the J call TRBJ2-5, with D perhaps assigned TRBD1 or TRBD2 (5 bases each). The CDR3 is made up of 17 amino acids. The V end lost 1 base, the J end lost 5 bases, and 20 bases lay between the germline ends. Germline V lookup: CDR1 SEHNR, CDR2 FQNEAQ (reference sequence). CDR3 in amino acids: CASSLEAGCVWRETQYF. CDR3 DNA sequence: TGTGCCAGCAGCTTAGAGGCAGGGTGCGTTTGGAGGGAGACCCAGTACTTC.

This chain uses TRBV7-2 with TRBJ2-1; D remains ambiguous. CDR3 length equals 14 residues. The V gene's germline CDR1 is SGHTA and CDR2 FQGNSA. Trimming shortened V by 1 base and J by 3 bases, and 7 bases separated the two germline ends. The DNA for the CDR3 is TGTGCCAGCAGCTTAGATGCTGTCTACAATGAGCAGTTCTTC. This codes for CASSLDAVYNEQFF.

The gene calls are TRBV9 and TRBJ1-6, with D unresolved. Between the trimmed V and J ends, which lost 0 bases and 12 bases, there was a span of 7 bases. CDR1 and CDR2 (germline): SGDLS, YYNGEE. This CDR3 contains 12 residues. This CDR3 is CASSVGGEPLHF. Written as DNA, the CDR3 is TGTGCCAGCAGCGTAGGAGGAGAACCCCTCCACTTT.

This chain joins TRBV7-6 and TRBJ1-4; 11 bases align to TRBD1. From germline, CDR1 is SGHVS and CDR2 FNYEAQ. Trimming at V came to 5 bases and at J to 14 bases, leaving 10 bases not matched to a gene. The CDR3 extends over 14 amino acids. CDR3 sequence reads: CASSPGQGAKLLFF. The CDR3 coding sequence is TGTGCCAGCAGCCCAGGACAGGGGGCTAAGTTGCTGTTTTTT.

V and J are TRBV5-1 and TRBJ1-1; a weak D match, TRBD1 (6 bases). The germline gives CDR1 SGHRS, CDR2 YFSETQ. The CDR3 length is 15 residues. Between the trimmed V and J ends, which lost 0 bases and 3 bases, there was a span of 12 bases. For the CDR3, the DNA is TGCGCCAGCAGCTTGGTTCGGGGGGCGGACACTGAAGCTTTCTTT. This gives the protein CASSLVRGADTEAFF.

V and J are TRBV12-3 or TRBV12-4 and TRBJ1-1; perhaps TRBD1 as D (5 bases). The CDR3 loop spans 14 amino acids. The V end lost 5 bases, the J end lost 0 bases, and 10 bases lay between the germline ends. CDR3 nucleotide sequence: TGTGCCAGCAGTGGGGGGGTTATGAACACTGAAGCTTTCTTT. As protein: CASSGGVMNTEAFF.

The chain recombines TRBV7-8 with TRBJ2-3, with 8 bases matching TRBD2. After removal of 5 bases from V and 2 bases from J, the junction contained 15 bases not matched to a gene. The germline V gene encodes CDR1 SGHVS and CDR2 FQNEAQ. This CDR3 contains 18 residues. The CDR3 loop is CASSLLRMGLEITDTQYF. The CDR3 DNA reads TGTGCCAGCAGCCTCCTGAGGATGGGACTAGAGATCACAGATACGCAGTATTTT. Supplemented by reference TRBV7-8 and TRBJ2-3, the full variable domain reads GAGVSQSPRYKVAKRGQDVALRCDPISGHVSLFWYQQALGQGPEFLTYFQNEAQLDKSGLPSDRFFAERPEGSVSTLKIQRTQQEDSAVYLCASSLLRMGLEITDTQYFGPGTRLTVL.

This clonotype was observed a handful of times. This chain uses TRBV20-1 with TRBJ2-2; the match to TRBD1 covers 8 bases. The germline V gene has CDR1 DFQATT and CDR2 SNEGSKA (reference sequence). Unmatched junction bases numbered 7, after V lost 0 bases and J lost 4 bases. The CDR3 contains 16 residues. The CDR3, as DNA: TGCAGTGCTAGAGATCCGGACAGGGAAGTCACCGGGGAGCTGTTTTTT. Translated, it gives CSARDPDREVTGELFF.

This rearrangement joins TRBV5-1 to TRBJ1-1, with D perhaps matching TRBD1 (6 bases). V was pared by 0 bases and J by 2 bases, with 11 bases between. The CDR3 totals 15 residues. Germline V gene lookup returns CDR1 SGHRS and CDR2 YFSETQ. CDR3: CASSLDGRGNTEAFF. In DNA, the CDR3 is TGCGCCAGCAGCTTGGACGGCAGGGGTAACACTGAAGCTTTCTTT.

This rearrangement joins TRBV9 to TRBJ2-3; TRBD1 aligns across 7 bases. The CDR3 spans 15 residues. Germline V gives CDR1 SGDLS, CDR2 YYNGEE. The J segment lost 4 bases and the V segment lost 5 bases, leaving 10 bases of the junction unmatched. CDR3 in amino acids: CASSVTTGAADTQYF. The CDR3 nucleotides read TGTGCCAGCAGTGTGACCACAGGGGCGGCAGATACGCAGTATTTT. The whole variable domain, filled in from reference TRBV9 and TRBJ2-3, reads DSGVTQTPKHLITATGQRVTLRCSPRSGDLSVYWYQQSLDQGLQFLIQYYNGEERAKGNILERFSAQQFPDLHSELNLSSLELGDSALYFCASSVTTGAADTQYFGPGTRLTVL.

The chain links TRBV6-4 to TRBJ2-2; D may be TRBD1 or TRBD2 (5 bases each). Germline CDR1 reads MRHNA; CDR2 reads SNTAGT. This CDR3 is built from 15 residues. V was cut by 6 bases and J by 3 bases, with 14 bases left in between. The chain's CDR3 is CASSPGTEDTGELFF. For the CDR3, the DNA is TGTGCCAGCAGCCCCGGGACGGAGGACACCGGGGAGCTGTTTTTT.

The chain couples TRBV4-3 to TRBJ2-7, with D tentatively TRBD1 (6 bases). CDR1 is LGHNA, CDR2 YSLEER, per germline. The CDR3 is made up of 14 amino acids. The V end lost 1 base, the J end lost 2 bases, and 9 bases lay between the germline ends. CDR3 sequence: CASSQAQGPYEQYF. DNA for the CDR3: TGCGCCAGCAGCCAAGCTCAGGGGCCCTACGAGCAGTACTTC.

The chain uses TRBV19 and TRBJ2-7, with 10 positions matching TRBD1. Germline-derived CDR1 and CDR2 are LNHDA and SQIVND (reference sequence). The CDR3 loop spans 14 amino acids. V dropped 3 bases and J dropped 3; count of bases not matched to a gene: 2. CDR3 sequence: CASSMGTGDYEQYF. The DNA of the CDR3 is TGTGCCAGTAGTATGGGGACAGGGGACTACGAGCAGTACTTC.

This clonotype was counted only a few times. V usage is TRBV6-1 and J usage is TRBJ2-7; 10 nucleotides agree with TRBD1. CDR1 is MNHNS and CDR2 is SASEGT in the germline V gene. This CDR3 contains 14 residues. V was pared by 7 bases and J by 2 bases, with 5 bases of the junction left unmatched. CDR3 in DNA: TGTGCCAGCAATTCCGGACAGGGGGCCTACGAGCAGTACTTC. This codes for CASNSGQGAYEQYF.

This clonotype turned up a few times. The chain joins TRBV7-9 to TRBJ1-6; D is unclear. Germline lookup yields CDR1 SEHNR and CDR2 FQNEAQ (reference sequence). Trimming left V 4 bases short and J 5 bases short, with 9 bases between. The CDR3 has 14 residues. CDR3 nucleotide sequence: TGTGCCAGCAGCTGGCTCGGAAATAATTCACCCCTCCACTTT. This encodes CASSWLGNNSPLHF.

This clonotype appeared many times. V and J are TRBV4-3 and TRBJ1-1, with TRBD1 as a possible D gene (5 bases). Trimming took 1 base from V and 1 from J, leaving 13 bases between them. Germline CDR1 and CDR2: LGHNA and YSLEER. There are 16 residues in the CDR3. The chain's CDR3 is CASSQASQDWNTEAFF. The CDR3 nucleotides read TGCGCCAGCAGCCAAGCCTCACAGGATTGGAACACTGAAGCTTTCTTT.

The V call is TRBV7-3, the J call TRBJ2-3, with 11 nucleotides matching TRBD1. The J segment lost 6 bases and the V segment lost 6 bases, leaving 8 bases of the junction unmatched. This CDR3 spans 15 amino acids. The V gene's germline CDR1 is SGHTA and CDR2 FQGTGA. The CDR3 protein is CASSRTGGLSDTQYF. The CDR3 DNA sequence: TGTGCCAGCAGTCGGACAGGGGGCTTGTCGGATACGCAGTATTTT.

This clonotype was found a few times. The chain carries TRBV9 and TRBJ2-2, with 7 bases identical to TRBD1. V dropped 0 bases and J dropped 0; count of bases not matched to a gene: 2. The CDR3 is made up of 16 amino acids. CDR1 is SGDLS and CDR2 is YYNGEE in the germline V gene. CDR3 in amino acids: CASSVGDSANTGELFF. Written as DNA, the CDR3 is TGTGCCAGCAGCGTAGGGGACAGCGCGAACACCGGGGAGCTGTTTTTT.

A few counts support this clonotype. The gene calls are TRBV6-1 and TRBJ1-5; TRBD1 matches at 8 bases. Germline-derived CDR1 and CDR2 are MNHNS and SASEGT. After removal of 0 bases from V and 4 bases from J, the junction contained 8 bases not matched to a gene. CDR3 length: 17 amino acids. The CDR3 spells CASSEAEDQGANQPQHF. CDR3 DNA sequence: TGTGCCAGCAGTGAAGCCGAGGACCAGGGGGCTAATCAGCCCCAGCATTTT.

At least ten counts were recorded for this clonotype. The chain couples TRBV12-3 or TRBV12-4 to TRBJ1-1, with 7 bases fitting TRBD1. V lost 5 bases, J lost 0 bases, and 3 bases stayed unmatched. The CDR3 runs 14 residues. The CDR3 nucleotides read TGTGCCAGCAGTCGACAGGGCTTGAACACTGAAGCTTTCTTT. Its translation is CASSRQGLNTEAFF.

The V gene is TRBV21-1, the J gene TRBJ1-6. TRBV21-1 is marked as a pseudogene. The CDR3 consists of 16 residues. CDR3 region: CASSKIRRSYNSPLHF. The CDR3 region has the DNA TGTGCCAGCAGCAAAATCAGGAGGTCCTATAATTCACCCCTCCACTTT.

This clonotype was seen a handful of times. CDR3 residues: CASSPRQGPLPLHF. The CDR3 bases are TGTGCCAGCAGCCCTCGACAGGGGCCCTTACCCCTCCACTTT. The rearrangement joins TRBV7-2 to TRBJ1-6; 8 bases agree with TRBD1. Trimming at V came to 5 bases and at J to 12 bases, leaving 9 bases not matched to a gene. The CDR3 covers 14 residues. Germline CDR1 is SGHTA and CDR2 is FQGNSA. Based on the CDR3 plus reference TRBV7-2 and TRBJ1-6, the full variable domain is GAGVSQSPSNKVTEKGKDVELRCDPISGHTALYWYRQSLGQGLEFLIYFQGNSAPDKSGLPSDRFSAERTGGSVSTLTIQRTQQEDSAVYLCASSPRQGPLPLHFGNGTRLTVT.